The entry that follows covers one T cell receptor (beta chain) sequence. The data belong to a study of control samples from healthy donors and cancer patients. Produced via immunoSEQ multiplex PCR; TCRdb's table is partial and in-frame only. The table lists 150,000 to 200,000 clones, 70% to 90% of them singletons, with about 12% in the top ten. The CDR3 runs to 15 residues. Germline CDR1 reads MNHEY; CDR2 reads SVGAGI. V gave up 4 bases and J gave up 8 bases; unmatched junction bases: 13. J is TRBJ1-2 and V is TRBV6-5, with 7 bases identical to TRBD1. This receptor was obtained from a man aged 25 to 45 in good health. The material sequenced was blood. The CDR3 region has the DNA TGTGCCAGCAGTTCCCGCCCCGGACAGGCTCGAGGCTACACCTTC. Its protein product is CASSSRPGQARGYTF.